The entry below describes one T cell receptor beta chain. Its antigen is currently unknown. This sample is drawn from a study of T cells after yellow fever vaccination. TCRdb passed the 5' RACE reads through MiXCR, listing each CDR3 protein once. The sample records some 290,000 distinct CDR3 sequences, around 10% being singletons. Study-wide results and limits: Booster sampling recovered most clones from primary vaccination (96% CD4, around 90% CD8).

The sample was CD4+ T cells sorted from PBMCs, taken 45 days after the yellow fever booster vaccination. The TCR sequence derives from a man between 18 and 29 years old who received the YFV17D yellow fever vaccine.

Here the CDR3 DNA reads TGCGCCAGCAGCTTGGGAGGGACCACAACTAATGAAAAACTGTTTTTT. It is translated as CASSLGGTTTNEKLFF. The rearrangement uses TRBV5-1 and TRBJ1-4; TRBD1 might be the D (5 bases). V lost 0 bases and J 0 bases, leaving 9 bases between the germline ends. The CDR3 contains 16 residues. Germline CDR1 is SGHRS and CDR2 is YFSETQ.